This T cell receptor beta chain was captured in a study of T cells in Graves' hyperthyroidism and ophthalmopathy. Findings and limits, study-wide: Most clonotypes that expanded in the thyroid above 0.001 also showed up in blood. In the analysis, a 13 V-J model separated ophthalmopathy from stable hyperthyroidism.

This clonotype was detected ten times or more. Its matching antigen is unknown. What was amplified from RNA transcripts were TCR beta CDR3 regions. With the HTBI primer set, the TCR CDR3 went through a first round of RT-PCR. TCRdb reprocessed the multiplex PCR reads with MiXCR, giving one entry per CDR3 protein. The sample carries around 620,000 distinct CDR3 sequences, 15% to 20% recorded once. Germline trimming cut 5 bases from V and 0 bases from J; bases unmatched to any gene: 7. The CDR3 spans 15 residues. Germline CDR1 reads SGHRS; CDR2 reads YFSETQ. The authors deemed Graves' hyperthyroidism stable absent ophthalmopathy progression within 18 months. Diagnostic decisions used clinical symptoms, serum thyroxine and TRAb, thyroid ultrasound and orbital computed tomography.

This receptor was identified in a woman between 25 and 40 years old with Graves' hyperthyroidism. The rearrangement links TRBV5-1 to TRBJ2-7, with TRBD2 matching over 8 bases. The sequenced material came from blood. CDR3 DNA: TGCGCCAGCAGTCAAATAGCGGGATCCTCCTACGAGCAGTACTTC. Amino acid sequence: CASSQIAGSSYEQYF.